This is a list of T cell receptor beta chains from one sample in a study of T cells after yellow fever vaccination. TCRdb processed the 5' RACE reads anew with MiXCR; each CDR3 protein has one entry. This sample has some 250,000 distinct CDR3 sequences, with about 3.5% found just once. The source was PBMCs, collected 15 days after the yellow fever booster vaccination. Receptors originate from a man between 18 and 35 years old who received the YFV17D yellow fever vaccine. Both conserved end residues are part of each CDR3. The D gene is left open where the match is weak. Size tells how often a clone was seen (once, few, many) or the class of an expanded clone, and some rows leave it out.

abundance: -
d_gene: -
j_gene: TRBJ1-5
v_gene: TRBV24-1
CDR3nt: TGTGCCACGGGTTACTGGGACGGGAGTCAGCCCCAGCATTTT
CDR3aa: CATGYWDGSQPQHF

abundance: many
d_gene: TRBD1
j_gene: TRBJ1-1
v_gene: TRBV5-1
CDR3nt: TGCGCCAGCAGCCTGGGACAGCCCTCGGGGACTGAAGCTTTCTTT
CDR3aa: CASSLGQPSGTEAFF

abundance: many
d_gene: -
j_gene: TRBJ1-1
v_gene: TRBV7-2
CDR3nt: TGTGCCAGCAGCCGGGGCTTGAACACTGAAGCTTTCTTT
CDR3aa: CASSRGLNTEAFF

abundance: many
d_gene: -
j_gene: TRBJ1-4
v_gene: TRBV5-5
CDR3nt: TGTGCCAGCAGCTTGGAACTCCAGATTCCTAATGAAAAACTGTTTTTT
CDR3aa: CASSLELQIPNEKLFF

abundance: many
d_gene: -
j_gene: TRBJ2-7
v_gene: TRBV5-1
CDR3nt: TGCGCCAGCAGCCGAGCCAGGGAGGACTACGAGCAGTACTTC
CDR3aa: CASSRAREDYEQYF

abundance: -
d_gene: -
j_gene: TRBJ1-5
v_gene: TRBV20-1
CDR3nt: TGCAGTGCTAGACCAGCCCGGGACCGTTATCAGCCCCAGCATTTT
CDR3aa: CSARPARDRYQPQHF

abundance: many
d_gene: -
j_gene: TRBJ2-5
v_gene: TRBV7-2
CDR3nt: TGTGCCAGCAGCTTTTGGGCACGGCTGGGTGGAGAGACCCAGTACTTC
CDR3aa: CASSFWARLGGETQYF

abundance: many
d_gene: -
j_gene: TRBJ2-5
v_gene: TRBV5-1
CDR3nt: TGCGCCAGCAGCTTGGCCGGGGCGCTGTCGCGAAGAGGGGAGACCCAGTACTTC
CDR3aa: CASSLAGALSRRGETQYF

abundance: many
d_gene: -
j_gene: TRBJ1-2
v_gene: TRBV7-9
CDR3nt: TGTGCCAGCAGCCTGGACGGAGAATATGGCTACACCTTC
CDR3aa: CASSLDGEYGYTF

abundance: many
d_gene: -
j_gene: TRBJ1-1
v_gene: TRBV28
CDR3nt: TGTGCCAGCAGTTCATACGGCCCCTCCGGGGGGAACACTGAAGCTTTCTTT
CDR3aa: CASSSYGPSGGNTEAFF

abundance: many
d_gene: -
j_gene: TRBJ2-1
v_gene: TRBV5-1
CDR3nt: TGCGCCAGCACCCTGGGGACCGCTTGGGGCAATGAGCAGTTCTTC
CDR3aa: CASTLGTAWGNEQFF

abundance: many
d_gene: -
j_gene: TRBJ2-3
v_gene: TRBV6-4
CDR3nt: TGTGCCAGCAGTGTAGGGATTTCAGATACGCAGTATTTT
CDR3aa: CASSVGISDTQYF

abundance: many
d_gene: -
j_gene: TRBJ2-5
v_gene: TRBV12-3/TRBV12-4
CDR3nt: TGTGCCAGCACTTTGGGGACAAGGGGAGAGACCCAGTACTTC
CDR3aa: CASTLGTRGETQYF

abundance: many
d_gene: -
j_gene: TRBJ2-4
v_gene: TRBV2
CDR3nt: TGTGCCAGCGGCAGGTACGAAAACATTCAGTACTTC
CDR3aa: CASGRYENIQYF

abundance: many
d_gene: TRBD1
j_gene: TRBJ2-7
v_gene: TRBV10-2
CDR3nt: TGCGCCAGCAGTGATTCCGGACGGACAGGAGGAGTTTACGAGCAGTACTTC
CDR3aa: CASSDSGRTGGVYEQYF

abundance: many
d_gene: -
j_gene: TRBJ2-5
v_gene: TRBV7-2
CDR3nt: TGTGCCAGCAGCTTAGACAGTACAGCGCAAGAGACCCAGTACTTC
CDR3aa: CASSLDSTAQETQYF

abundance: few
d_gene: -
j_gene: TRBJ2-5
v_gene: TRBV6-2/TRBV6-3
CDR3nt: TGTGCCAGCAGTCCTAATCAGTGGCGAGAGACCCAGTACTTC
CDR3aa: CASSPNQWRETQYF

abundance: few
d_gene: -
j_gene: TRBJ1-5
v_gene: TRBV5-4
CDR3nt: TGTGCCAGCAGCCGCGGCGGCTCTAGCAATCAGCCCCAGCATTTT
CDR3aa: CASSRGGSSNQPQHF

abundance: few
d_gene: -
j_gene: TRBJ1-4
v_gene: TRBV12-3/TRBV12-4
CDR3nt: TGTGCCAGCGGGAGGGCGGGGCTCGGTGAAAAACTGTTTTTT
CDR3aa: CASGRAGLGEKLFF

abundance: many
d_gene: -
j_gene: TRBJ1-2
v_gene: TRBV4-3
CDR3nt: TGCGCCAGCAGCCGGTCACACCAGGCCGCGGGGGGCTACACCTTC
CDR3aa: CASSRSHQAAGGYTF

abundance: many
d_gene: TRBD2
j_gene: TRBJ2-7
v_gene: TRBV7-8
CDR3nt: TGTGCCAGCACGCAGACTAGCGGGACATCCTACGAGCAGTACTTC
CDR3aa: CASTQTSGTSYEQYF

abundance: -
d_gene: -
j_gene: TRBJ2-7
v_gene: TRBV7-2
CDR3nt: TGTGCCAGCAGCTTAGTCTACTCAGGGAATAACGAGCAGTACTTC
CDR3aa: CASSLVYSGNNEQYF

abundance: many
d_gene: TRBD2
j_gene: TRBJ2-1
v_gene: TRBV27
CDR3nt: TGTGCCAGCAAGGGACTAGCGGGACTTAGCTCCTACAATGAGCAGTTCTTC
CDR3aa: CASKGLAGLSSYNEQFF

abundance: many
d_gene: TRBD1
j_gene: TRBJ2-3
v_gene: TRBV10-3
CDR3nt: TGTGCCATCAGTCCCCGGACAGGCCTGGCAGATACGCAGTATTTT
CDR3aa: CAISPRTGLADTQYF